One sample yielded the 5 T cell receptor beta chains listed below, sequenced in a study of blood T cell repertoires in COVID-19. Using immunoSEQ multiplex PCR, the repertoire was profiled, and TCRdb retains in-frame clones only, with some absent. The sample records more than 150,000 clones, about 80% being singletons. Sequenced input: peripheral blood. The receptor source for this set is a woman in her 70s with acute or convalescent COVID-19.

This chain connects TRBV18 to TRBJ1-1, with 7 nucleotides matching TRBD1. CDR3 size: 15 residues. Germline lookup yields CDR1 KGHSH and CDR2 LQKENI. V shed 4 bases and J 4 bases; nucleotides not matched to a gene: 9. The CDR3, as DNA: TGTGCCAGCTCACTACTCACAGGGGAAAGCACTGAAGCTTTCTTT. Translation: CASSLLTGESTEAFF.

In its sample, this clone was seen a few times. V gene TRBV9 combines with J gene TRBJ2-3, with 9 bases that match TRBD2. This CDR3 is built from 18 residues. CDR1 SGDLS and CDR2 YYNGEE come from the germline V gene. Germline trimming cut 0 bases from V and 5 bases from J; bases unmatched to any gene: 13. The CDR3, as DNA: TGTGCCAGCAGCGTAGGCCTAGCGGGAAGGCAGCAAGGAGATACGCAGTATTTT. Amino acids: CASSVGLAGRQQGDTQYF. Supplemented by reference TRBV9 and TRBJ2-3, the full variable domain reads DSGVTQTPKHLITATGQRVTLRCSPRSGDLSVYWYQQSLDQGLQFLIQYYNGEERAKGNILERFSAQQFPDLHSELNLSSLELGDSALYFCASSVGLAGRQQGDTQYFGPGTRLTVL.

This clone came up once. The chain combines TRBV18 with TRBJ1-2, with D possibly being TRBD1 (6 bases). Per germline, CDR1 KGHSH and CDR2 LQKENI. CDR3 size: 15 residues. Trimming removed 3 bases at V and 4 bases at J, with 15 bases between. The CDR3 coding sequence is TGTGCCAGCTCACCTCGGGGGGGCGATAGCTATGGCTACACCTTC. Its protein product is CASSPRGGDSYGYTF.

The V call is TRBV19, the J call TRBJ2-3; D is uncertain. Germline-derived CDR1 and CDR2 are LNHDA and SQIVND (reference sequence). V was cut by 2 bases and J by 0 bases, with 6 bases left in between. The CDR3 runs to 14 residues. The DNA of the CDR3 is TGTGCCAGTAGTATACTCCTGAGCACAGATACGCAGTATTTT. Translating gives CASSILLSTDTQYF.

This clone appeared once. This rearrangement joins TRBV23-1 to TRBJ2-7, with TRBD1 identical over 8 bases. TRBV23-1 is filed as an ORF, its function uncertain. V shed 7 bases and J 7 bases; nucleotides not matched to a gene: 9. This CDR3 contains 13 residues. In DNA form, the CDR3 reads TGCGCCAGCACGGGGACAGGATCGGAGGAGCAGTACTTC. Its translation: CASTGTGSEEQYF.